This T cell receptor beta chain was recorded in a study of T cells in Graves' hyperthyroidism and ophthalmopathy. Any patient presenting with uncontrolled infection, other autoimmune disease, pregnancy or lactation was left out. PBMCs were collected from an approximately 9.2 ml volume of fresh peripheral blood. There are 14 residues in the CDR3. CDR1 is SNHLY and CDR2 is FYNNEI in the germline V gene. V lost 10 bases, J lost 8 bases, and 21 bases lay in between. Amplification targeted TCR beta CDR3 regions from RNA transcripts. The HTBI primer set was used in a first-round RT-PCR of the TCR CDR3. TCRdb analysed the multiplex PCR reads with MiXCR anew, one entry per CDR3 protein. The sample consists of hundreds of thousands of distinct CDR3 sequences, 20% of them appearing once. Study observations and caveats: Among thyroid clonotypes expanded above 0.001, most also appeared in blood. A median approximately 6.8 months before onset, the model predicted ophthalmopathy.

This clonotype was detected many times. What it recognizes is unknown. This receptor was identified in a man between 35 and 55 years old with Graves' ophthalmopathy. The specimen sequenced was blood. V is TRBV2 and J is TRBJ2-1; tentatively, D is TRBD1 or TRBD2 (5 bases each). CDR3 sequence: CATGVGLGRDEQFF. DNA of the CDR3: TGTGCCACCGGGGTGGGGCTAGGCCGGGATGAGCAGTTCTTC.